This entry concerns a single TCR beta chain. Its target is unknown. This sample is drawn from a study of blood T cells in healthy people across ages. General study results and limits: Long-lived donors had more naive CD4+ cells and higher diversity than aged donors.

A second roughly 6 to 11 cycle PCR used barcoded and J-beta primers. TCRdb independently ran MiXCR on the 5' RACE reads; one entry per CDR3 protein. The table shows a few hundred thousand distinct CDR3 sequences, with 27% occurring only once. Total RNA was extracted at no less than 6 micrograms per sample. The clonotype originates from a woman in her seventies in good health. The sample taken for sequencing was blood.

The CDR3 is CAIRSGSYEQYF. CDR3 sequence (DNA): TGTGCCATCAGGAGCGGCTCCTACGAGCAGTACTTC. The J gene is TRBJ2-7, the V gene TRBV10-3; the D gene is possibly TRBD2 (5 bases). The CDR3 loop spans 12 amino acids. V was trimmed by 6 bases and J by 0 bases, leaving 6 bases between them. From germline, CDR1 is ENHRY and CDR2 SYGVKD.